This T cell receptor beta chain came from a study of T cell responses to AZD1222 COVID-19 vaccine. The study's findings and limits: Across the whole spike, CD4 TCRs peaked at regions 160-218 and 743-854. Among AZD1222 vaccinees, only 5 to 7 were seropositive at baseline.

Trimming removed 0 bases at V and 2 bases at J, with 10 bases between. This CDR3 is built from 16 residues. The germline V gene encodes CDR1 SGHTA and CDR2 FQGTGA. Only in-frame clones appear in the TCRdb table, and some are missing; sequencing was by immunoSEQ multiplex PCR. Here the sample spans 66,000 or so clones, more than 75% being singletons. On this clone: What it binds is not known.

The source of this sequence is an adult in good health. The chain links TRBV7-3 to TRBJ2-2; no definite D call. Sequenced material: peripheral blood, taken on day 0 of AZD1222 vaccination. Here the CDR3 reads CASSLTRPENTGELFF. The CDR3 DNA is TGTGCCAGCAGCTTAACGCGTCCGGAAAACACCGGGGAGCTGTTTTTT.